This paragraph covers one TCR beta chain sequence. Its cognate antigen is unknown. Treatment was busulfan-fludarabine conditioning, a marrow graft, and cyclophosphamide on days +3 and +4. Assay used: immunoSEQ multiplex PCR; TCRdb lists only in-frame clones, some missing. The table has thousands of clones, more than 65% seen once. This entry belongs to a study of T cells after posttransplantation cyclophosphamide. Findings and limits, study-wide: Recipient CMV seropositivity and CMV reactivation strongly tracked TRB clonality.

The CDR3 is 17 amino acids. Germline CDR1 SGHRS, CDR2 YFSETQ. Trimming left V 4 bases short and J 6 bases short, with 20 bases between. This sequence was found in a young adult male patient who received an allogeneic stem cell transplant from a related donor, was CMV-positive, and had acute GVHD only. The T cells may come from the graft donor. Source: PBMCs, taken less than 1,500 days after allogeneic stem cell transplant with posttransplant cyclophosphamide. The rearrangement joins TRBV5-1 to TRBJ1-6; D possibly corresponds to TRBD1 (6 bases). CDR3: CASSLKREGQFNSPLHF. The CDR3 DNA reads TGCGCCAGCAGCCTAAAAAGGGAAGGACAGTTTAATTCACCCCTCCACTTT.